This T cell receptor (beta chain) was captured by sequencing in a study of glioma-infiltrating T cells. This CDR3 is built from 13 residues. Per germline, CDR1 SGHTA and CDR2 FQGNSA. V gave up 4 bases and J gave up 12 bases; unmatched junction bases: 10. A remark on this clonotype: What it binds is not known. A much larger clone lies a single base off, so this may be a read error.

Study-wide results and limits: Tissue-blood divergence was below expectation in non-neoplastic patients, above in gliomas.

TCR alpha and beta CDR3 regions were amplified from RNA using iRepertoire nested multiplex PCR. For one-step reverse transcription and amplification, 100-400 ng of tissue mRNA or PBMC total RNA was used. One entry per CDR3 protein, called by TCRdb with MiXCR from the multiplex PCR reads. The sample lists about 140,000 distinct CDR3 sequences, 30% to 40% seen once, with around 20% in the top ten. This TCR was sampled from a human donor with low-grade glioma or glioblastoma, undergoing nonglioma brain surgery, or in good health (not recorded which). The chain joins TRBV7-2 to TRBJ2-3, with 7 nucleotides matching TRBD2. Sequenced sample: glioma tissue, nonneoplastic brain tissue, or PBMCs (not recorded which). Written as DNA, the CDR3 is TGTGCCAGCAGCTACCTCGGAGCGGGATATCAGTATTTT. It codes for CASSYLGAGYQYF.